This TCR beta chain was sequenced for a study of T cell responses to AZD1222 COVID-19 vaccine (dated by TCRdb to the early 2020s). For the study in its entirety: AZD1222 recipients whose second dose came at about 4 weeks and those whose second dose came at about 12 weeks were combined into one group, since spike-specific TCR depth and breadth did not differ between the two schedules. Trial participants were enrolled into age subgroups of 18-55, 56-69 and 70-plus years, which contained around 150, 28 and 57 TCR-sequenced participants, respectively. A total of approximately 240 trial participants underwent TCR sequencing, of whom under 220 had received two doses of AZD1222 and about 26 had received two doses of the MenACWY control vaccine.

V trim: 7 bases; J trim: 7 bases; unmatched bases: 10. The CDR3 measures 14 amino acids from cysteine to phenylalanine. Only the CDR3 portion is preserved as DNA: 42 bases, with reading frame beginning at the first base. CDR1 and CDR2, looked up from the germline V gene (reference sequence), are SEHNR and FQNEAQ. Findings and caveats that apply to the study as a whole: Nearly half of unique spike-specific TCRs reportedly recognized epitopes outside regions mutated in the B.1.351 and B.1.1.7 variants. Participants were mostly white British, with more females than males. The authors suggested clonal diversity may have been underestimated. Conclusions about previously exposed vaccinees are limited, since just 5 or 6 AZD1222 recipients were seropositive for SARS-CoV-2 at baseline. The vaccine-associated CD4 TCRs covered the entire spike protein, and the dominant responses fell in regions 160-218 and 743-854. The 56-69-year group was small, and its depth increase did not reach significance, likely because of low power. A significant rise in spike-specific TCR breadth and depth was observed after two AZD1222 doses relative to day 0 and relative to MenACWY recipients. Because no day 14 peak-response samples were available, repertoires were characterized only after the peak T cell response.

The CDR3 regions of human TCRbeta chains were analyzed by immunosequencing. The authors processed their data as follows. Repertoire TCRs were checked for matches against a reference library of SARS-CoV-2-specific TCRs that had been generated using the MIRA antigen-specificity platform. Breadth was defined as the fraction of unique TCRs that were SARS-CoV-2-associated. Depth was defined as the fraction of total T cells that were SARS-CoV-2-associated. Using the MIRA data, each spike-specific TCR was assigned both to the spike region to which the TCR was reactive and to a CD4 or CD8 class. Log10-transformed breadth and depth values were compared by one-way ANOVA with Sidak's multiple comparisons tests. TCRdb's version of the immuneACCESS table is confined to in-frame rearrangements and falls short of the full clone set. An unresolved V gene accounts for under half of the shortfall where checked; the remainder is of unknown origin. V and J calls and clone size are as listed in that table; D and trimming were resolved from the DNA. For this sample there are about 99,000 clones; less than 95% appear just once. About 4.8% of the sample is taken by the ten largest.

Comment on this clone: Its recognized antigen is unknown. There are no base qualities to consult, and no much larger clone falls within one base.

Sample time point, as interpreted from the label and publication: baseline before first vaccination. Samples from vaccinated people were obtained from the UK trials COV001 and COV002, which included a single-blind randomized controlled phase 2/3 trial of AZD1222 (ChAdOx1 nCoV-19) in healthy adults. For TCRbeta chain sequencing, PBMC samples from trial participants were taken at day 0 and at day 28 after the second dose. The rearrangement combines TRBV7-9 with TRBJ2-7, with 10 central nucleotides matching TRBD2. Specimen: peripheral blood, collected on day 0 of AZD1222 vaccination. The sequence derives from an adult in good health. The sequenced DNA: TGTGCCAGCACCCTAGCGGGGGCCTCGGGAGAGCAGTACTTC. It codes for CASTLAGASGEQYF.